The following is a T cell receptor (beta chain) sequence with its context. CD8 cells classed as naive were CD45RO-negative and positively selected for CCR7, excluding terminally differentiated effector memory CD45RA+ cells. All donors qualified as healthy HIV-negative adults and had experienced no recent acute infections or vaccinations. The germline CDR1 and CDR2 sequences are LNHDA and SQIVND (reference sequence). CDR3 length: 13 amino acids. V shed 3 bases and J shed 6 bases, with 12 bases lying between them. This sample was taken from a study of shared clonotypes between healthy human individuals. Clones were read by immunoSEQ multiplex PCR, and TCRdb kept only the in-frame ones, dropping some. The sample contains 630,000 or so clones, about 98% of which appear only once.

The chain employs TRBV19 and TRBJ2-7; TRBD2 might be the D (6 bases). The sample consisted of naive CD8+ T cells sorted from blood. This clonotype originated in a man younger than 45 in good health. The CDR3 DNA follows: TGTGCCAGTAGTATTATTCGGGAGCGCGAGCAGTACTTC. Translating it yields CASSIIREREQYF. The full variable domain, in which reference TRBV19 and TRBJ2-7 provide the parts outside the CDR3, is DGGITQSPKYLFRKEGQNVTLSCEQNLNHDAMYWYRQDPGQGLRLIYYSQIVNDFQKGDIAEGYSVSREKKESFPLTVTSAQKNPTAFYLCASSIIREREQYFGPGTRLTVT.